This T cell receptor (beta chain) was captured by sequencing in a study of blood T cell repertoires in COVID-19. On the study more broadly: Researchers got acute and convalescent COVID-19 samples from the United States, Italy and Spain. T cells, B-cell-depleted T cells, or PBMCs provided the cDNA or gDNA that served as material.

The CDR3 has 15 residues. The V and J ends lost 10 bases and 7 bases, in that order; junction bases with no gene match: 13. Per germline, CDR1 MDHEN and CDR2 SYDVKM. TCRdb keeps only in-frame clones here, not all; method: immunoSEQ multiplex PCR. The sample has under 20,000 clones, over 65% seen once. This chain uses TRBV28 with TRBJ1-4; TRBD1 agrees at 9 bases. Sequencing was done on a sample of peripheral blood. The TCR was taken from a man between 60 and 75 years old with active or convalescent COVID-19. The CDR3 DNA sequence: TGTGCCACCAAAGAAACCGGGACAGGGTCTGAAAAACTGTTTTTT. Translation: CATKETGTGSEKLFF. The whole variable domain, remainder taken from reference TRBV28 and TRBJ1-4, is DVKVTQSSRYLVKRTGEKVFLECVQDMDHENMFWYRQDPGLGLRLIYFSYDVKMKEKGDIPEGYSVSREKKERFSLILESASTNQTSMYLCATKETGTGSEKLFFGSGTQLSVL.